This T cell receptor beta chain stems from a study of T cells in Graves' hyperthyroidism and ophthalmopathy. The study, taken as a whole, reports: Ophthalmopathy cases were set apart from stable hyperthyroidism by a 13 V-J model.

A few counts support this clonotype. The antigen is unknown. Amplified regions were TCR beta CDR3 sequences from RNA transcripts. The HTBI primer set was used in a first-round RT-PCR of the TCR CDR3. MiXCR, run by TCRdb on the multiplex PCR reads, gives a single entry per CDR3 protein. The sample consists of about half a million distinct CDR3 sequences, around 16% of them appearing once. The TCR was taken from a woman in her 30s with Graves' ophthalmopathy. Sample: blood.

CDR3 nucleotide sequence: TGCAGTGCCACACAGGGTAATGAGCAGTTCTTC. This gives the protein CSATQGNEQFF. The chain carries TRBV20-1 and TRBJ2-1; a possible D gene is TRBD1 (6 bases). Per the germline V gene, CDR1 is DFQATT and CDR2 is SNEGSKA (reference sequence). The CDR3 consists of 11 residues. Trimming removed 6 bases at V and 7 bases at J, with 10 bases between.